Listed here is a single T cell receptor beta chain. What it recognizes is unknown. These data are taken from a study of radiotherapy plus CTLA-4 blockade in lung cancer. Study-wide findings and caveats: Tumor-origin TCR clones grew in blood after radiotherapy plus ipilimumab. It was early blood T cell clone dynamics, with interferon-beta, that reportedly best predicted response.

Patients in the study, people with chemo-refractory metastatic non-small-cell lung cancer, received focal radiation plus ipilimumab CTLA-4 blockade. Assay: immunoSEQ multiplex PCR; the TCRdb copy retains only in-frame clones and omits some. This table holds roughly 71,000 clones, around 80% found once. V was cut by 0 bases and J by 0 bases, with 17 bases left in between. The CDR3 runs 18 residues. The V gene's germline CDR1 is SGHRS and CDR2 YFSETQ. This specimen consisted of peripheral blood, obtained from a patient treated with radiotherapy plus ipilimumab. The origin of this receptor is a human donor with non-small cell lung cancer who had a complete response to radiotherapy plus ipilimumab. The genes are TRBV5-1 and TRBJ2-3; TRBD1 or TRBD2 may be the D gene (6 bases each). The CDR3 DNA is TGCGCCAGCAGCTTGGAGGCTAGGGGGGAAACTAGCACAGATACGCAGTATTTT. Protein product: CASSLEARGETSTDTQYF.